Shown below are 24 T cell receptor beta chains from a single sample sequenced in a study of Ad26.COV2.S vaccination and SARS-CoV-2 variants. TCRdb's table, derived via immunoSEQ multiplex PCR, lists solely in-frame clones and lacks some. The sample records about 350,000 clones, roughly 81% being singletons. Treatment denoted: some 20 received Ad26.COV2.S at low or high dose, single or two shots; about 5 received placebo; per-sample allocation not given. All samples were drawn on day 63, counting from the first vaccine or placebo injection. This material consisted of peripheral blood, taken in a trial of Ad26.COV2.S vaccine versus placebo. These receptors were taken from a person between 18 and 60 years old who received the Ad26.COV2.S COVID-19 vaccine or a placebo.

The rearrangement uses TRBV6-5 and TRBJ1-1; the D is unclear. The V end lost 2 bases, the J end lost 10 bases, and 5 bases lay between the germline ends. This CDR3 region has 10 residues. Per the germline V gene, CDR1 is MNHEY and CDR2 is SVGAGI. CDR3 in DNA: TGTGCCAGCAGTTACAATCCAGCTTTCTTT. This sequence encodes CASSYNPAFF.

The V gene is TRBV6-5, the J gene TRBJ2-1, with 10 positions matching TRBD1. V lost 6 bases and J lost 7; bases outside the gene matches: 9. Per the germline V gene, CDR1 is MNHEY and CDR2 is SVGAGI. This CDR3 is 15 amino acids long. The CDR3 is CASRVTGGGLNEQFF. The CDR3 DNA sequence: TGTGCCAGCAGGGTGACAGGGGGCGGCTTGAATGAGCAGTTCTTC.

The rearrangement uses TRBV4-3 and TRBJ2-1, with D tentatively TRBD1 or TRBD2 (5 bases each). Germline CDR1 is LGHNA and CDR2 is YSLEER. The CDR3 sequence is 17 residues long. The V end lost 0 bases, the J end lost 5 bases, and 17 bases lay between the germline ends. The CDR3 spells CASSQDNGALLHNEQFF. CDR3 bases: TGCGCCAGCAGCCAAGATAACGGGGCTCTGCTGCACAATGAGCAGTTCTTC.

CDR3 bases: TGTGCCAGCAGTCCGTCGAATGAGCAGTTCTTC. Residues: CASSPSNEQFF. The V gene is TRBV6-6, the J gene TRBJ2-1; D not certain. Between the trimmed V and J ends, which lost 5 bases and 7 bases, there was a span of 6 bases. Germline CDR1 and CDR2: MNHNY and SVGAGI (reference sequence). The CDR3 length is 11 residues.

This CDR3 reads CASSEQGDGEKLFF. The CDR3 DNA reads TGTGCCAGTAGTGAACAGGGGGACGGGGAAAAACTGTTTTTT. V usage is TRBV19 and J usage is TRBJ1-4; TRBD1 agrees at 8 bases. Trimming took 5 bases from V and 8 from J; bases not matched to a gene: 7. Germline CDR1 LNHDA, CDR2 SQIVND (reference sequence). CDR3 length: 14 amino acids.

The chain has TRBV5-1 and TRBJ1-6; D is perhaps TRBD1 (6 bases). The CDR3 covers 15 residues. V lost 4 bases, J lost 2 bases, and 10 bases lay in between. CDR1 is SGHRS, CDR2 YFSETQ, per germline. The CDR3 nucleotides are TGCGCCAGCAGCGAGGGGGGGACCTATAATTCACCCCTCCACTTT. Translating gives CASSEGGTYNSPLHF.

The genes are TRBV15 and TRBJ1-2; possible D gene TRBD1, 6 bases. V lost 5 bases and J lost 4, with 17 bases in between. The CDR3 length is 15 residues. Germline CDR1 and CDR2: LNHNV and YYDKDF (reference sequence). This CDR3 reads CATSASGQPSYGYTF. CDR3 nucleotides: TGTGCCACCAGCGCCTCTGGACAGCCCTCCTATGGCTACACCTTC.

The chain recombines TRBV30 with TRBJ2-2; D may correspond to TRBD1 or TRBD2 (5 bases each). V lost 5 bases, J lost 1 base, and 8 bases lay in between. Looked up from germline, CDR1 is GTSNPN and CDR2 is SVGIG (reference sequence). CDR3 length equals 13 residues. CDR3 loop: CAWGGRNTGELFF. As DNA, the CDR3 is TGTGCCTGGGGGGGTAGGAACACCGGGGAGCTGTTTTTT.

This chain connects TRBV6-2 or TRBV6-3 to TRBJ2-3, with TRBD2 matching over 9 bases. The CDR3 totals 16 residues. Per the germline V gene, CDR1 is MNHEY and CDR2 is SVGEGT. V lost 2 bases, J lost 3 bases, and 6 bases stayed unmatched. The CDR3 sequence is CASSYGISGSTDTQYF. The CDR3, as DNA: TGTGCCAGCAGTTACGGGATTAGCGGGAGTACAGATACGCAGTATTTT.

The chain joins TRBV2 to TRBJ1-2, with D tentatively TRBD1 (6 bases). This CDR3 has 13 residues. Germline V CDR1 and CDR2: SNHLY, FYNNEI. V lost 8 bases and J lost 8, with 18 bases in between. The CDR3 DNA reads TGTGCCAGCCACGAAGAAACAGGGAAGGGCTACACCTTC. Protein: CASHEETGKGYTF.

The gene calls are TRBV7-2 and TRBJ2-5; weak D call: TRBD1 (6 bases). The CDR3 consists of 13 residues. V lost 3 bases to trimming and J lost 5 bases, with 10 bases between them. Germline CDR1 is SGHTA and CDR2 is FQGNSA. The DNA for the CDR3 is TGTGCCAGCAGCTTCGACAGGAGGGAGACCCAGTACTTC. Translated, it gives CASSFDRRETQYF.

The chain uses TRBV2 and TRBJ1-5, with 8 positions matching TRBD1. Germline trimming cut 6 bases from V and 2 bases from J; bases unmatched to any gene: 6. This CDR3 contains 15 residues. Germline lookup yields CDR1 SNHLY and CDR2 FYNNEI. The CDR3 loop is CASRVSGGGNQPQHF. In nucleotides, the CDR3 is TGTGCCAGCAGGGTCTCAGGGGGCGGCAATCAGCCCCAGCATTTT.

V is TRBV5-1 and J is TRBJ2-7, with 7 bases that match TRBD1. The CDR3 runs 15 residues. With 5 bases clipped from V and 1 base from J, the junction kept 9 bases outside the gene matches. The germline CDR1 and CDR2 sequences are SGHRS and YFSETQ. CDR3 protein: CASSWNRGGSYEQYF. DNA of the CDR3: TGCGCCAGCAGTTGGAACAGGGGTGGATCCTACGAGCAGTACTTC. Combining the CDR3 with reference TRBV5-1 and TRBJ2-7 gives the whole variable domain KAGVTQTPRYLIKTRGQQVTLSCSPISGHRSVSWYQQTPGQGLQFLFEYFSETQRNKGNFPGRFSGRQFSNSRSEMNVSTLELGDSALYLCASSWNRGGSYEQYFGPGTRLTVT.

This chain links TRBV14 with TRBJ1-3, with 7 bases lining up with TRBD1. The CDR3 is 15 amino acids. Looked up from germline, CDR1 is SGHDN and CDR2 is FVKESK. V shed 6 bases, J shed 0 bases, and the junction held 5 bases outside the gene matches. Here the CDR3 reads CASRMDRRSGNTIYF. CDR3 nucleotides: TGTGCCAGCAGAATGGACAGGCGCTCTGGAAACACCATATATTTT.

The chain couples TRBV27 to TRBJ1-2; D is undetermined. Germline V lookup: CDR1 MNHEY, CDR2 SMNVEV (reference sequence). V shed 5 bases and J shed 4 bases, with 14 bases lying between them. This CDR3 is 14 amino acids long. The CDR3 coding sequence is TGTGCCAGCAGTGGTTCGCGGATATCCTATGGCTACACCTTC. Amino acids: CASSGSRISYGYTF.

This chain uses TRBV19 with TRBJ1-3, with 10 bases that match TRBD1. Germline-derived CDR1 and CDR2 are LNHDA and SQIVND (reference sequence). J lost 1 base, V lost 7 bases, and 13 bases had no gene match. CDR3 size: 18 residues. In nucleotides, the CDR3 is TGTGCCAGTACCCGAAGCCCGGGACAGGGGTTATCTGGAAACACCATATATTTT. Encoded protein: CASTRSPGQGLSGNTIYF.

The chain combines TRBV6-5 with TRBJ1-4; D remains ambiguous. CDR1 MNHEY and CDR2 SVGAGI come from the germline V gene. Trimming pared 0 bases from V and 7 bases from J, leaving 6 bases between. The CDR3 is made up of 13 amino acids. In DNA form, the CDR3 reads TGTGCCAGCAGTTACTCGAACAGTGAAAAACTGTTTTTT. This sequence encodes CASSYSNSEKLFF.

The J gene is TRBJ2-3, the V gene TRBV10-3; D perhaps matches TRBD2 (6 bases). V was shortened by 3 bases and J by 0 bases, with 13 bases between the two germline ends. The germline V gene has CDR1 ENHRY and CDR2 SYGVKD. The CDR3 consists of 16 residues. As DNA, the CDR3 is TGTGCCATCAGTGAACCGGGACTCCTCAGCACAGATACGCAGTATTTT. Its translation: CAISEPGLLSTDTQYF.

The rearrangement joins TRBV4-1 to TRBJ1-2; D is perhaps TRBD1 (6 bases). Per the germline V gene, CDR1 is MGHRA and CDR2 is YSYEKL. The CDR3 runs to 15 residues. V lost 0 bases, J lost 6 bases, and 14 bases lay in between. The CDR3 protein is CASSQDAGRGNGYTF. The CDR3 DNA follows: TGCGCCAGCAGCCAAGATGCAGGCAGGGGCAATGGCTACACCTTC.

This sequence joins TRBV7-9 and TRBJ1-3; D uncertain. Trimming took off 2 bases at V and 2 bases at J, with 16 bases between the two ends. The CDR3 is made up of 17 amino acids. Germline V gene sequence: CDR1 SEHNR, CDR2 FQNEAQ (reference sequence). CDR3 sequence (DNA): TGTGCCAGCAGCTTAATTGAGATCGGGAAGACTGGAAACACCATATATTTT. It translates to CASSLIEIGKTGNTIYF.

J is TRBJ2-7 and V is TRBV5-1; TRBD1 matches at 8 bases. CDR1 and CDR2 (germline): SGHRS, YFSETQ. V dropped 2 bases and J dropped 0; count of bases not matched to a gene: 4. This CDR3 spans 15 amino acids. The CDR3 here is CASSLGQGISYEQYF. CDR3 coding DNA: TGCGCCAGCAGCTTAGGACAGGGTATCTCCTACGAGCAGTACTTC.

The gene calls are TRBV11-2 and TRBJ2-1; unclear D gene. The CDR3 consists of 13 residues. The germline V and J ends were trimmed by 4 bases and 9 bases, with 13 bases remaining between them. Germline V gene lookup returns CDR1 SGHAT and CDR2 FQNNGV. CDR3 region: CASSYRGVLEQFF. In nucleotides, the CDR3 is TGTGCCAGCAGCTATAGAGGCGTGCTTGAGCAGTTCTTC.

The chain links TRBV12-5 to TRBJ2-3; a weak D match, TRBD2 (6 bases). V gave up 3 bases and J gave up 4 bases, with 11 bases separating them. The CDR3 totals 14 residues. Germline CDR1 and CDR2: LGHNT and FRNRAP. CDR3 sequence: CASGFGGAADTQYF. CDR3 nucleotides: TGTGCTAGTGGTTTCGGAGGGGCCGCAGATACGCAGTATTTT.

The gene calls are TRBV5-6 and TRBJ1-1; 8 nucleotides align to TRBD1. Germline-derived CDR1 and CDR2 are SGHDT and YYEEEE. Losses at the gene ends were 4 bases for V and 6 bases for J; bases not matched to a gene: 11. This CDR3 is 15 amino acids long. Here the CDR3 reads CASSPDQGATAEAFF. The CDR3 nucleotides are TGTGCCAGCAGCCCAGATCAGGGGGCGACCGCTGAAGCTTTCTTT.